This T cell receptor beta chain stems from a study of blood T cell repertoires in COVID-19. As for the study in general: Italy, Spain and the United States were the sources of the convalescent and acute COVID-19 samples. The cDNA or gDNA used as material had been derived from T cells, B-cell-depleted T cells, or PBMCs.

Per the original methods: Reference gene primer amplification yielded estimated nucleated cell counts. The method was immunoSEQ multiplex PCR; TCRdb's version includes in-frame clones alone and lacks a portion of them. V and J calls and clone size follow that table, whereas D and trimming were derived from the DNA. The table lists 68,000 or so clones, nearly 90% of them singletons. With 0 bases clipped from V and 6 bases from J, the junction kept 7 bases outside the gene matches. Germline CDR1 and CDR2: MDHEN and SYDVKM. This CDR3 comprises 16 residues. The V call is TRBV28, the J call TRBJ1-4, with 7 positions matching TRBD1. The TCR sequence derives from a man between 65 and 85 years old with active or convalescent COVID-19. Material: peripheral blood. The CDR3 bases are TGTGCCAGCAGTTTATGGGGGACAGAAGACGATGAAAAACTGTTTTTT. It is translated as CASSLWGTEDDEKLFF. Supplemented by reference TRBV28 and TRBJ1-4, the full variable domain reads DVKVTQSSRYLVKRTGEKVFLECVQDMDHENMFWYRQDPGLGLRLIYFSYDVKMKEKGDIPEGYSVSREKKERFSLILESASTNQTSMYLCASSLWGTEDDEKLFFGSGTQLSVL.